The 18 T cell receptor beta chains reported below all come from one sample, sequenced in a study of blood T cell repertoires in COVID-19. Some clones are missing from TCRdb's copy, which holds only in-frame ones; the method was immunoSEQ multiplex PCR. The sample holds over 300,000 clones, 89% seen once. The sample consisted of peripheral blood. These TCRs come from a man aged 35 to 55 with acute or convalescent COVID-19.

This chain links TRBV4-1 with TRBJ2-1, with 9 bases that match TRBD1. The CDR3 runs 13 residues. V gave up 5 bases and J gave up 9 bases; unmatched junction bases: 5. The germline CDR1 and CDR2 sequences are MGHRA and YSYEKL. The CDR3 DNA reads as TGCGCCAGCAGCTTGGGACAGGGCGGTGAGCAGTTCTTC. This gives the protein CASSLGQGGEQFF.

The chain combines TRBV5-1 with TRBJ1-2, with a weak D call TRBD1 (6 bases). Between the trimmed V and J ends, which lost 3 bases and 0 bases, there was a span of 12 bases. This CDR3 region has 15 residues. The germline CDR1 and CDR2 sequences are SGHRS and YFSETQ. CDR3 sequence: CASSSKQGANYGYTF. CDR3 bases: TGCGCCAGCAGCTCCAAACAGGGAGCTAACTATGGCTACACCTTC.

The J gene is TRBJ2-2, the V gene TRBV6-6, with D hard to call. Trimming removed 8 bases from V and 3 bases from J, with 13 bases in between. Germline loops: CDR1 MNHNY, CDR2 SVGAGI (reference sequence). The CDR3 is 14 residues long. The CDR3 is CASVRAAHTGELFF. CDR3 bases: TGTGCCAGCGTAAGAGCCGCCCACACCGGGGAGCTGTTTTTT.

CDR3 nucleotides: TGTGCCACCAGCAGAGTCATGGACAGGGCTAAGTTCTTC. Protein: CATSRVMDRAKFF. The chain combines TRBV15 with TRBJ2-1; 8 bases map to TRBD1. Unmatched junction bases numbered 7, after V lost 1 base and J lost 14 bases. Germline V gene lookup returns CDR1 LNHNV and CDR2 YYDKDF (reference sequence). The CDR3 runs 13 residues.

This clone was detected only a few times. The chain employs TRBV4-2 and TRBJ2-1; TRBD2 agrees at 8 bases. The CDR3 runs 15 residues. Germline V CDR1 and CDR2: LGHNA, YNFKEQ. With 3 bases clipped from V and 0 bases from J, the junction kept 1 base outside the gene matches. The CDR3 DNA is TGTGCCAGCAGCCACACTAGCGGCTCCTACAATGAGCAGTTCTTC. Its protein product is CASSHTSGSYNEQFF.

The chain uses TRBV10-3 and TRBJ1-5, with 7 bases that match TRBD1. The CDR3 has 14 amino acids. The junction had 4 bases not matched to a gene; V was cut back by 5 bases and J by 3 bases. The germline V gene encodes CDR1 ENHRY and CDR2 SYGVKD. CDR3 sequence reads: CAISTGTDNQPQHF. Here the CDR3 DNA reads TGTGCCATCAGTACCGGGACAGACAATCAGCCCCAGCATTTT.

The chain uses TRBV4-2 and TRBJ1-4, with 8 bases lining up with TRBD1. This CDR3 is 17 amino acids long. Losses at the gene ends were 2 bases for V and 1 base for J; bases not matched to a gene: 6. From germline, CDR1 is LGHNA and CDR2 YNFKEQ. CDR3 bases: TGTGCCAGCAGCCAACTCAGGGGGCAGGGAACTAATGAAAAACTGTTTTTT. Encoded protein: CASSQLRGQGTNEKLFF.

The chain's CDR3 is CASSVRTSGVFYNEQFF. The CDR3 region has the DNA TGTGCCAGCAGCGTGAGGACTAGCGGGGTGTTCTACAATGAGCAGTTCTTC. V usage is TRBV9 and J usage is TRBJ2-1, with 12 bases that match TRBD2. The J segment lost 3 bases and the V segment lost 2 bases, leaving 6 bases of the junction unmatched. Germline V lookup: CDR1 SGDLS, CDR2 YYNGEE. This CDR3 is built from 17 residues.

V gene TRBV28 combines with J gene TRBJ1-2; a weak D match, TRBD1 (5 bases). CDR1 and CDR2 from the germline V gene are MDHEN and SYDVKM. V was shortened by 7 bases and J by 2 bases, with 14 bases between the two germline ends. The CDR3 is 14 residues long. Here the CDR3 DNA reads TGTGCCAGCAACCCCTCGGGGGGAAACTATGGCTACACCTTC. It encodes CASNPSGGNYGYTF.

A single count supports this clone. The V call is TRBV19, the J call TRBJ1-1; 7 bases fit TRBD1. Per the germline V gene, CDR1 is LNHDA and CDR2 is SQIVND (reference sequence). The trim removed 4 bases at V and 4 bases at J, leaving 6 bases unmatched. This CDR3 is built from 14 residues. The DNA of the CDR3 is TGTGCCAGTAGTACAGACAGGGCCGGCACTGAAGCTTTCTTT. As protein: CASSTDRAGTEAFF.

This chain joins TRBV13 and TRBJ2-7; D call uncertain. V shed 5 bases and J shed 1 base, with 12 bases lying between them. CDR3 length: 14 amino acids. Germline values: CDR1 PRHDT, CDR2 FYEKMQ (reference sequence). The CDR3 DNA follows: TGTGCCAGCAGCCCCAGGTTGGGTTCCTACGAGCAGTACTTC. Residues: CASSPRLGSYEQYF.

This sequence joins TRBV29-1 and TRBJ1-1, with D hard to call. V was shortened by 1 base and J by 6 bases, with 21 bases between the two germline ends. Germline V gene lookup returns CDR1 SQVTM and CDR2 ANQGSEA. The CDR3 is 16 residues long. The DNA of the CDR3 is TGCAGCGTTGAAGTGTCTCAGAGGGCGGTTCGCGCTGAAGCTTTCTTT. Translation gives CSVEVSQRAVRAEAFF.

This sequence joins TRBV24-1 and TRBJ1-2, with 8 bases fitting TRBD1. This CDR3 contains 16 residues. Per germline, CDR1 KGHDR and CDR2 SFDVKD. V lost 4 bases, J lost 7 bases, and 13 bases stayed unmatched. The CDR3 DNA reads TGTGCCACCAGTGACCCAGGACAGGGCTTCCGGGGTGGCTACACCTTC. The encoded protein is CATSDPGQGFRGGYTF.

The V call is TRBV6-2 or TRBV6-3, the J call TRBJ1-1; no firm D call. Germline V CDR1 and CDR2: MNHEY, SVGEGT. The CDR3 consists of 14 residues. Between the trimmed V and J ends, which lost 2 bases and 3 bases, there was a span of 10 bases. The CDR3 reads CASSYNAADTEAFF. CDR3 in DNA: TGTGCCAGCAGTTACAACGCGGCGGACACTGAAGCTTTCTTT.

Concerning this clone itself: The junction departs from the called germline gene at one end, perhaps through a read error. This rearrangement joins TRBV7-7 to TRBJ2-2; D might be TRBD1 (8 bases). Germline CDR1 reads SSHAT; CDR2 reads FNYEAQ (reference sequence). CDR3 length: 18 amino acids. The CDR3 loop reads CASTRHPPQGGVTGELFF. CDR3 DNA: TGTGCTAGCACAAGACACCCACCACAGGGGGGGGTCACCGGGGAGCTGTTTTTT.

V is TRBV6-6 and J is TRBJ1-6; 8 bases are shared with TRBD1. V gave up 6 bases and J gave up 7 bases; unmatched junction bases: 2. This CDR3 is 13 amino acids long. The germline V gene has CDR1 MNHNY and CDR2 SVGAGI (reference sequence). The chain's CDR3 is CASRQGGNSPLHF. In DNA, the CDR3 is TGTGCCAGCAGACAGGGGGGCAATTCACCCCTCCACTTT.

The genes are TRBV6-2 or TRBV6-3 and TRBJ1-1; TRBD1 might be the D (5 bases). This CDR3 region has 15 residues. V gave up 3 bases and J gave up 3 bases, with 14 bases separating them. CDR1 MNHEY and CDR2 SVGEGT come from the germline V gene. CDR3 protein: CASSYGLGGYTEAFF. For the CDR3, the DNA is TGTGCCAGCAGTTATGGACTCGGGGGGTACACTGAAGCTTTCTTT.

V gene TRBV6-4 combines with J gene TRBJ2-1, with D perhaps TRBD1 (6 bases). This CDR3 comprises 15 residues. The V end lost 3 bases, the J end lost 4 bases, and 13 bases lay between the germline ends. Germline CDR1 MRHNA, CDR2 SNTAGT. The CDR3 nucleotides are TGTGCCAGCAGTGAAGAACAGGGAAATTACAATGAGCAGTTCTTC. Residues: CASSEEQGNYNEQFF.